This T cell receptor (beta chain) was identified in a study of early T cells in non-severe SARS-CoV-2 infection. Study-wide context: Bulk RNA taken from unsorted whole blood was sequenced, leaving chains unpaired.

The CDR3 runs 13 residues. Germline V gene lookup returns CDR1 LNHDA and CDR2 SQIVND (reference sequence). The V and J ends lost 7 bases and 5 bases respectively, with 14 bases between them. Individual cDNA molecules were tagged with unique molecular identifiers, the study reported. MiXCR, run by TCRdb on the 5' RACE reads, gives a single entry per CDR3 protein. Here the sample spans tens of thousands of distinct CDR3 sequences, about an eighth being singletons. There are a few counts of this clonotype. This clonotype was sampled from an adult who was a healthcare worker with PCR-confirmed SARS-CoV-2 infection or an uninfected control (not recorded which). This material consisted of whole blood, taken at baseline. This chain links TRBV19 with TRBJ1-2; a weak D match, TRBD1 (6 bases). CDR3: CASNSPGAYGYTF. Here the CDR3 DNA reads TGTGCCAGTAACTCTCCAGGGGCTTATGGCTACACCTTC.